Following are 13 T cell receptor beta chains from one sample sequenced in a study of response to subunit inactivated influenza vaccine. TCRdb analysed the RT-PCR reads with MiXCR anew, one entry per CDR3 protein. The table includes more than 500,000 distinct CDR3 sequences, around 11% detected once. This sample also belongs to another study, concerning T cells expressing NK-cell markers. This second report adds: 5'RACE template switching built TCR beta cDNA with unique molecular identifiers.

The sequences come from PBMCs from blood, collected on the day of vaccination. The receptors stem from a man aged 45-65 years who received an inactivated influenza vaccine.

The CDR3 DNA sequence: TGTGCCATCAGAGAGGCACAGGGGTTTAAAAACATTCAGTACTTC. Amino acid sequence: CAIREAQGFKNIQYF. This sequence joins TRBV10-3 and TRBJ2-4, with 7 bases aligning to TRBD1. This CDR3 is built from 15 residues. V shed 6 bases, J shed 4 bases, and the junction held 9 bases outside the gene matches. Germline values: CDR1 ENHRY, CDR2 SYGVKD.

The gene calls are TRBV7-8 and TRBJ2-7; TRBD2 matches at 13 bases. The CDR3 loop spans 15 amino acids. Germline-derived CDR1 and CDR2 are SGHVS and FQNEAQ. V was pared by 4 bases and J by 7 bases, with 7 bases of the junction left unmatched. The CDR3 DNA sequence: TGTGCCAGCAGCTGGACTAGCGGGGGTTCGTGGGAGCAGTACTTC. It yields the protein CASSWTSGGSWEQYF.

This clonotype was counted many times. The chain uses TRBV20-1 and TRBJ1-2, with D perhaps TRBD1 (5 bases). This CDR3 spans 13 amino acids. V was trimmed by 2 bases and J by 4 bases, leaving 11 bases between them. The V gene's germline CDR1 is DFQATT and CDR2 SNEGSKA (reference sequence). The CDR3 region is CSARPDNSYGYTF. The CDR3 DNA is TGCAGTGCTAGACCGGACAACTCCTATGGCTACACCTTC.

This clonotype came up many times. The chain recombines TRBV7-2 with TRBJ1-1; the D gene is possibly TRBD1 (6 bases). Trimming left V 5 bases short and J 7 bases short, with 14 bases between. Germline assignment: CDR1 SGHTA and CDR2 FQGNSA. This CDR3 spans 13 amino acids. This CDR3 is CASSPGQKIEAFF. CDR3 coding DNA: TGTGCCAGCAGCCCCGGACAGAAGATTGAAGCTTTCTTT.

V is TRBV14 and J is TRBJ2-5, with D perhaps TRBD1 (6 bases). This CDR3 comprises 13 residues. The germline gives CDR1 SGHDN, CDR2 FVKESK. Trimming took off 8 bases at V and 5 bases at J, with 15 bases between the two ends. CDR3 sequence: CASGRGIRETQYF. The CDR3 bases are TGTGCCAGCGGCAGGGGTATCAGGGAGACCCAGTACTTC.

This clonotype was counted between two and nine times. The chain links TRBV14 to TRBJ1-2; D is undetermined. The CDR3 totals 13 residues. CDR1 is SGHDN, CDR2 FVKESK, per germline. V dropped 2 bases and J dropped 10 bases, with 14 bases sitting between them. In nucleotides, the CDR3 is TGTGCCAGCAGCCAATCCTTCAGATCCCCCTACACCTTC. Translating gives CASSQSFRSPYTF.

V usage is TRBV25-1 and J usage is TRBJ1-4; tentatively, D is TRBD1 (5 bases). Deletions cut 3 bases from V and 7 bases from J, with 12 bases between. This CDR3 comprises 14 residues. Germline V gives CDR1 MGHDK, CDR2 SYGVNS. CDR3 amino acids: CASSERGRSEKLFF. The CDR3 nucleotides are TGTGCCAGCAGTGAGCGGGGGAGAAGTGAAAAACTGTTTTTT.

Here the CDR3 reads CASSLLPGGSYEQYF. CDR3 DNA sequence: TGTGCCAGCAGCTTATTGCCAGGGGGCTCCTACGAGCAGTACTTC. The chain carries TRBV7-2 and TRBJ2-7; 7 nucleotides agree with TRBD1. The CDR3 loop spans 15 amino acids. Germline CDR1 reads SGHTA; CDR2 reads FQGNSA. The V segment lost 2 bases and the J segment 0 bases; nucleotides outside the gene matches: 4.

As for this clonotype: Being one base from a much bigger clone, this may be a read error. The CDR3 does not end in the conserved phenylalanine or tryptophan, so this is likely a read error. In DNA form, the CDR3 reads TGTGCCAGCAGCTCTGGGACGGGCGATGAGCAGTTCTTA. As protein: CASSSGTGDEQFL. The V and J genes are TRBV7-3 and TRBJ2-1; D assignment may be TRBD1 or TRBD2 (5 bases each). Between the trimmed V and J ends, which lost 4 bases and 8 bases, there was a span of 12 bases. There are 13 residues in the CDR3. From germline, CDR1 is SGHTA and CDR2 FQGTGA.

This clonotype was detected only a few times. The chain carries TRBV18 and TRBJ2-1; 9 bases line up with TRBD2. Looked up from germline, CDR1 is KGHSH and CDR2 is LQKENI. This CDR3 contains 15 residues. The J segment lost 7 bases and the V segment lost 2 bases, leaving 6 bases of the junction unmatched. The CDR3 DNA reads TGTGCCAGCTCACCATTTACTAGCGGGCCTAATGAGCAGTTCTTC. Translation: CASSPFTSGPNEQFF.

The chain recombines TRBV12-3 or TRBV12-4 with TRBJ2-4; TRBD1 matches at 10 bases. CDR3 size: 15 residues. V shed 6 bases, J shed 0 bases, and the junction held 2 bases outside the gene matches. CDR3 nucleotides: TGTGCCAGCAGCGGGACAGGGGTAGCCAAAAACATTCAGTACTTC. It translates to CASSGTGVAKNIQYF.

This clonotype was detected only a few times. V gene TRBV4-2 combines with J gene TRBJ2-6; D gene ambiguous. Germline V gene sequence: CDR1 LGHNA, CDR2 YNFKEQ. CDR3 length equals 18 residues. The V end lost 0 bases, the J end lost 0 bases, and 12 bases lay between the germline ends. The CDR3, as DNA: TGTGCCAGCAGCCAAGAGTTGAGTATCCGCTCTGGGGCCAACGTCCTGACTTTC. Protein product: CASSQELSIRSGANVLTF.

At least ten counts were recorded for this clonotype. The CDR3 DNA is TGTGCCAGCAGTTTCAGCTACCAAGAGACCCAGTACTTC. Protein sequence: CASSFSYQETQYF. This chain joins TRBV12-3 or TRBV12-4 and TRBJ2-5; D ambiguous. CDR3 length equals 13 residues. V shed 3 bases and J shed 0 bases, with 5 bases lying between them.